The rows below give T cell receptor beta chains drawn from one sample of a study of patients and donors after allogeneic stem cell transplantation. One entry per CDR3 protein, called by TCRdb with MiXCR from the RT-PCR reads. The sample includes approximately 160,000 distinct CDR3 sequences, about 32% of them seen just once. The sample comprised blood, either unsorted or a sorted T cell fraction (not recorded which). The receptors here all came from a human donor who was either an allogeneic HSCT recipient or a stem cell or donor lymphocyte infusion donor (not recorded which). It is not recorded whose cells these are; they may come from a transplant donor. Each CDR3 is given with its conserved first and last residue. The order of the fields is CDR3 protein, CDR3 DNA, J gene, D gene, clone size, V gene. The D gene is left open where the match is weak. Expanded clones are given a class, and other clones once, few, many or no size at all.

CASRLAGGGGELFF,TGTGCCAGCCGACTAGCGGGAGGAGGGGGGGAGCTGTTTTTT,TRBJ2-2,TRBD2,NA,TRBV3-1
CSARRDRPYEQYF,TGCAGTGCCCGCCGGGACAGACCCTACGAGCAGTACTTC,TRBJ2-7,TRBD1,once,TRBV20-1
CSAILAGGPGEQFF,TGCAGTGCCATACTAGCGGGAGGGCCGGGTGAGCAGTTCTTC,TRBJ2-1,TRBD2,few,TRBV20-1
CASSRSGATEAFF,TGTGCCAGCAGCCGGTCCGGGGCCACTGAAGCTTTCTTT,TRBJ1-1,NA,few,TRBV5-4
CASRGLPQETQYF,TGTGCCAGCCGGGGCCTACCCCAAGAGACCCAGTACTTC,TRBJ2-5,NA,NA,TRBV12-3/TRBV12-4
CASNTGTGEETQYF,TGCGCCAGCAACACCGGGACAGGAGAAGAGACCCAGTACTTC,TRBJ2-5,TRBD1,few,TRBV5-1
CASSYSLGETQYF,TGTGCCAGCAGTTACAGTCTCGGAGAGACCCAGTACTTC,TRBJ2-5,NA,few,TRBV6-5
CSARLGYPANTGELFF,TGCAGTGCTAGGCTGGGGTACCCGGCGAACACCGGGGAGCTGTTTTTT,TRBJ2-2,NA,NA,TRBV20-1
CASSLRGEEKLFF,TGTGCCAGCAGTTTGAGGGGTGAAGAAAAACTGTTTTTT,TRBJ1-4,NA,NA,TRBV27
CASSPGEGRTEAFF,TGTGCCAGCAGCCCCGGGGAGGGGAGGACTGAAGCTTTCTTT,TRBJ1-1,NA,NA,TRBV9
CASSIVAEAFF,TGTGCCAGCAGCATTGTTGCTGAAGCTTTCTTT,TRBJ1-1,NA,NA,TRBV12-3/TRBV12-4
CASSVTGNTEAFF,TGTGCCAGCAGCGTGACAGGGAACACTGAAGCTTTCTTT,TRBJ1-1,NA,few,TRBV5-8
CASSLGAGSTYEQHF,TGTGCCAGCAGCTTGGGGGCAGGTTCTACCTACGAGCAGCACTTC,TRBJ2-7,NA,NA,TRBV5-5
CASSLWKGGTGELFF,TGTGCCAGCAGTTTATGGAAAGGGGGCACCGGGGAGCTGTTTTTT,TRBJ2-2,NA,few,TRBV27
CASRSDWGSGEQYF,TGTGCCAGCAGGTCCGATTGGGGGTCTGGGGAGCAGTACTTC,TRBJ2-7,NA,few,TRBV7-9
CAISGLAEEQYF,TGTGCCATCAGTGGACTAGCTGAAGAGCAGTACTTC,TRBJ2-7,TRBD2,NA,TRBV10-3
CASSESGGDQPQHF,TGTGCCAGCAGTGAATCGGGGGGGGATCAGCCCCAGCATTTT,TRBJ1-5,NA,NA,TRBV6-1
CASSRRGGAVGNTIYF,TGCGCCAGCAGCCGAAGAGGGGGCGCGGTTGGAAACACCATATATTTT,TRBJ1-3,TRBD1,NA,TRBV5-1
CASSLRGPYSPLHF,TGTGCCAGCAGTTTACGGGGGCCCTATTCACCCCTCCACTTT,TRBJ1-6,NA,NA,TRBV12-3/TRBV12-4
CASYAPGMNTEAFF,TGCGCCAGCTACGCGCCGGGAATGAACACTGAAGCTTTCTTT,TRBJ1-1,NA,few,TRBV5-1
CSGGLADYNEQFF,TGCAGTGGTGGGCTAGCGGATTACAATGAGCAGTTCTTC,TRBJ2-1,TRBD2,NA,TRBV20-1
CASSREGDEQFF,TGCGCCAGCAGCCGGGAAGGTGATGAGCAGTTCTTC,TRBJ2-1,NA,NA,TRBV5-1
CATPPEGKNTGELFF,TGTGCCACTCCTCCGGAGGGGAAGAACACCGGGGAGCTGTTTTTT,TRBJ2-2,NA,NA,TRBV6-5
CASSRTGYSNQPQHF,TGTGCCAGCAGCAGGACAGGGTATAGCAATCAGCCCCAGCATTTT,TRBJ1-5,TRBD1,NA,TRBV12-3/TRBV12-4
CASSQRGGIGNTIYF,TGTGCCAGCAGCCAACGGGGAGGAATTGGAAACACCATATATTTT,TRBJ1-3,NA,NA,TRBV14
CASSLGFSSYEQYF,TGCGCCAGCAGCTTGGGGTTCAGCTCCTACGAGCAGTACTTC,TRBJ2-7,NA,NA,TRBV5-1
CASSGDRTDTQYF,TGTGCCAGCAGTGGAGACCGCACAGATACGCAGTATTTT,TRBJ2-3,NA,NA,TRBV7-3
CASSVALSQVDTQYF,TGTGCCAGCAGCGTAGCCCTTTCGCAGGTAGATACGCAGTATTTT,TRBJ2-3,NA,NA,TRBV9
CASSFPQETQYF,TGTGCCAGCAGTTTCCCCCAAGAGACCCAGTACTTC,TRBJ2-5,NA,few,TRBV5-1
CASRSTGSSYEQYF,TGTGCCAGCAGATCGACAGGGTCGTCCTACGAGCAGTACTTC,TRBJ2-7,TRBD1,NA,TRBV6-2/TRBV6-3
CATSDPGGTDTQYF,TGTGCCACCAGTGATCCCGGGGGCACAGATACGCAGTATTTT,TRBJ2-3,NA,NA,TRBV24-1
CASTGRYQETQYF,TGTGCCAGCACCGGACGGTACCAAGAGACCCAGTACTTC,TRBJ2-5,NA,NA,TRBV25-1
CASSLRWSTDTQYF,TGTGCCAGCAGCTTGCGATGGAGCACAGATACGCAGTATTTT,TRBJ2-3,NA,NA,TRBV5-5
CASSPRDYYFNEQFF,TGTGCCAGCAGCCCCCGGGACTACTACTTCAATGAGCAGTTCTTC,TRBJ2-1,TRBD2,NA,TRBV9
CASSQDRDGGTQYF,TGTGCCAGCAGCCAAGATCGCGATGGCGGGACCCAGTACTTC,TRBJ2-5,NA,NA,TRBV3-1
CASRIFQYRGHSPLHF,TGTGCCAGCAGAATCTTCCAATACAGGGGCCATTCACCCCTCCACTTT,TRBJ1-6,TRBD1,NA,TRBV12-3/TRBV12-4
CATSRVRTGREKLFF,TGTGCCACCAGCAGAGTGAGGACAGGCCGGGAAAAACTGTTTTTT,TRBJ1-4,TRBD1,few,TRBV15
CASSLDRGLAGYNEQFF,TGTGCCAGCAGCTTAGACAGAGGACTAGCGGGATACAATGAGCAGTTCTTC,TRBJ2-1,TRBD2,few,TRBV7-9